Below, 6 T cell receptor beta chains from the same sample are listed, as sequenced in a study of beta chain features in type 1 diabetes. The study reverse transcribed the entire isolated RNA, so it sequenced expressed TCRB transcripts. The table came from immunoSEQ multiplex PCR; TCRdb's copy has only in-frame clones and leaves some out. The table has just under 150,000 clones, 10% seen once. The material sequenced was naive CD4+ T cells from blood. All receptors derive from a man between 18 and 35 years old in good health.

The chain carries TRBV4-3 and TRBJ1-2; TRBD1 matches 8 bases. This CDR3 has 15 amino acids. The germline gives CDR1 LGHNA, CDR2 YSLEER. V was pared by 4 bases and J by 4 bases, with 8 bases of the junction left unmatched. CDR3 nucleotide sequence: TGCGCCAGCAGCCCCACCAGGGGGCAAGGCTATGGCTACACCTTC. Translation gives CASSPTRGQGYGYTF.

This clone was seen repeatedly, ten times or more. The chain has TRBV30 and TRBJ2-7, with 12 positions matching TRBD1. Unmatched junction bases numbered 4, after V lost 4 bases and J lost 3 bases. The germline V gene has CDR1 GTSNPN and CDR2 SVGIG (reference sequence). The CDR3 has 14 amino acids. CDR3 sequence: CAWNRDRGLYEQYF. DNA of the CDR3: TGTGCCTGGAACCGGGACAGGGGGCTCTACGAGCAGTACTTC.

The rearrangement uses TRBV5-1 and TRBJ2-1, with D uncertain. The ends were cut back, 0 bases at V and 7 bases at J, with 5 bases in the middle. This CDR3 has 12 amino acids. Germline V gene lookup returns CDR1 SGHRS and CDR2 YFSETQ. This CDR3 is CASSLVANEQFF. The CDR3 region has the DNA TGCGCCAGCAGCTTGGTGGCTAATGAGCAGTTCTTC.

The chain combines TRBV6-5 with TRBJ2-3; 10 nucleotides match TRBD2. Germline trimming cut 8 bases from V and 1 base from J; bases unmatched to any gene: 6. The CDR3 has 15 residues. CDR1 and CDR2 (germline): MNHEY, SVGAGI. CDR3 DNA sequence: TGTGCCAGCCAGGTTACTAGCGGGGGCACAGATACGCAGTATTTT. The encoded protein is CASQVTSGGTDTQYF.

This clone was picked up a small number of times. The chain carries TRBV11-2 and TRBJ2-1; 11 bases are a match to TRBD1. The CDR3 length is 16 residues. V trimming: 2 bases; J trimming: 6 bases; junction bases outside the gene matches: 6. Germline CDR1 SGHAT, CDR2 FQNNGV. The DNA of the CDR3 is TGTGCCAGCAGCTTAAGGGGACAGGGGGGAGTCAATGAGCAGTTCTTC. This encodes CASSLRGQGGVNEQFF.

This clone was counted between two and nine times. The chain links TRBV6-5 to TRBJ2-7; TRBD1 matches at 7 bases. CDR3 length equals 12 residues. CDR1 and CDR2 from the germline V gene are MNHEY and SVGAGI. Losses at the gene ends were 4 bases for V and 7 bases for J; bases not matched to a gene: 4. CDR3 bases: TGTGCCAGCAGTTCGGGACAGAATGAGCAGTACTTC. It is translated as CASSSGQNEQYF.